Listed here are 15 T cell receptor beta chains from one sample, sequenced in a study of somatic mutations in cytotoxic T cells in rheumatoid arthritis. The protocol was immunoSEQ multiplex PCR, while the TCRdb copy is restricted to in-frame clones and leaves out a portion. Among over 8,500 clones listed, around 75% were seen once. What was sequenced was CD8+ T cells sorted from blood. These receptor sequences come from a man in his 60s in good health.

This clone was recorded a few times. The rearrangement uses TRBV6-4 and TRBJ1-6; D unresolved. CDR1 and CDR2 (germline): MRHNA, SNTAGT. There are 13 residues in the CDR3. V lost 2 bases and J lost 10, with 9 bases in between. The CDR3 sequence: CASSDGPESPLHF. CDR3 in DNA: TGTGCCAGCAGTGACGGTCCGGAGTCACCCCTCCACTTT.

V gene TRBV27 combines with J gene TRBJ1-5; 9 bases line up with TRBD1. Germline CDR1 MNHEY, CDR2 SMNVEV (reference sequence). The ends lost 2 bases at V and 3 bases at J; junction bases unmatched: 5. This CDR3 is built from 16 residues. The CDR3 is CASSLLDRGSNQPQHF. For the CDR3, the DNA is TGTGCCAGCAGTTTACTGGACAGGGGATCCAATCAGCCCCAGCATTTT.

The J gene is TRBJ2-7, the V gene TRBV7-9; D ambiguous. There are 11 residues in the CDR3. Trimming stripped 5 bases from V and 4 bases from J, with 6 bases between. Germline CDR1 and CDR2: SEHNR and FQNEAQ (reference sequence). The CDR3 is CASSVDYEQYF. As DNA, the CDR3 is TGTGCCAGCAGCGTAGATTACGAGCAGTACTTC.

This chain joins TRBV28 and TRBJ1-4; possible D gene TRBD1, 5 bases. Trimming left V 5 bases short and J 5 bases short, with 15 bases between. The CDR3 totals 15 residues. Germline V gene lookup returns CDR1 MDHEN and CDR2 SYDVKM. The CDR3 region is CASSTTGLWNEKLFF. In nucleotides, the CDR3 is TGTGCCAGCAGTACTACAGGCCTCTGGAATGAAAAACTGTTTTTT. The variable domain in full, with the rest retrieved from reference TRBV28 and TRBJ1-4, is DVKVTQSSRYLVKRTGEKVFLECVQDMDHENMFWYRQDPGLGLRLIYFSYDVKMKEKGDIPEGYSVSREKKERFSLILESASTNQTSMYLCASSTTGLWNEKLFFGSGTQLSVL.

The J gene is TRBJ2-7, the V gene TRBV27, with 8 nucleotides matching TRBD1. This CDR3 is built from 16 residues. Trimming at V came to 4 bases and at J to 3 bases, leaving 11 bases not matched to a gene. CDR1 MNHEY and CDR2 SMNVEV come from the germline V gene (reference sequence). Written as DNA, the CDR3 is TGTGCCAGCAGTTATTCCGGGACAGGCCTCTACTACGAGCAGTACTTC. Residues: CASSYSGTGLYYEQYF.

The CDR3 nucleotides are TGTGCCAGCGGCGGGACAGCTAATCAGCCCCAGCATTTT. Protein product: CASGGTANQPQHF. The chain is built from TRBV28 and TRBJ1-5; TRBD1 aligns across 7 bases. Germline assignment: CDR1 MDHEN and CDR2 SYDVKM. This CDR3 region has 13 residues. V shed 8 bases, J shed 4 bases, and the junction held 5 bases outside the gene matches. The full variable domain, rest sourced from reference TRBV28 and TRBJ1-5, is DVKVTQSSRYLVKRTGEKVFLECVQDMDHENMFWYRQDPGLGLRLIYFSYDVKMKEKGDIPEGYSVSREKKERFSLILESASTNQTSMYLCASGGTANQPQHFGDGTRLSIL.

The chain joins TRBV6-5 to TRBJ1-1, with D perhaps TRBD1 (5 bases). V lost 11 bases and J lost 7, with 11 bases in between. The CDR3 contains 10 residues. In germline, CDR1 is MNHEY, CDR2 SVGAGI. In nucleotides, the CDR3 is TGTGCCTCCTATGGGGGTGAAGCTTTCTTT. Residues: CASYGGEAFF.

This clone was found a few times. The genes are TRBV9 and TRBJ1-1; D may be TRBD1 (5 bases). Trimming took off 0 bases at V and 11 bases at J, with 14 bases between the two ends. The CDR3 is 13 residues long. Germline CDR1 SGDLS, CDR2 YYNGEE. DNA for the CDR3: TGTGCCAGCAGCGTAGTAGTGGGGACGGACGCTTTCTTT. Encoded protein: CASSVVVGTDAFF. Complete variable domain (other parts from reference TRBV9 and TRBJ1-1): DSGVTQTPKHLITATGQRVTLRCSPRSGDLSVYWYQQSLDQGLQFLIQYYNGEERAKGNILERFSAQQFPDLHSELNLSSLELGDSALYFCASSVVVGTDAFFGQGTRLTVV.

This clone has only a few counts. The V gene is TRBV2, the J gene TRBJ2-7, with D tentatively TRBD1 (6 bases). The CDR3 is 11 residues long. Germline loops: CDR1 SNHLY, CDR2 FYNNEI. V was cut by 10 bases and J by 1 base, with 8 bases left in between. The CDR3, as DNA: TGTGCCACTGGGACATCCTACGAGCAGTACTTC. It encodes CATGTSYEQYF.

This chain joins TRBV4-2 and TRBJ2-3; 13 bases align to TRBD2. The CDR3 consists of 16 residues. Trimming cost V 1 base and J 4 bases; bases outside gene matches: 2. In germline, CDR1 is LGHNA, CDR2 YNFKEQ. The CDR3 bases are TGTGCCAGCAGCCAAGGACTAGCGGGGGGCCCAGATACGCAGTATTTT. This codes for CASSQGLAGGPDTQYF.

DNA for the CDR3: TGTGCCAGCAGTCCTGGGACAGGGGGCAGCAATGAGCAGTTCTTC. Translating gives CASSPGTGGSNEQFF. The chain combines TRBV28 with TRBJ2-1; TRBD1 matches at 12 bases. V gave up 5 bases and J gave up 6 bases; unmatched junction bases: 5. The CDR3 spans 15 residues. CDR1 is MDHEN and CDR2 is SYDVKM in the germline V gene.

The table lists this clone with a few counts. The chain combines TRBV5-1 with TRBJ1-2; a weak D match, TRBD1 (5 bases). The CDR3 sequence is 15 residues long. Germline V gene sequence: CDR1 SGHRS, CDR2 YFSETQ. Trimming left V 0 bases short and J 4 bases short, with 13 bases between. The CDR3 DNA reads TGCGCCAGCAGCTTGGCAGGACCAGGGCTCTATGGCTACACCTTC. It is translated as CASSLAGPGLYGYTF.

The rearrangement uses TRBV11-2 and TRBJ2-7; D tentatively reads TRBD1 or TRBD2 (5 bases each). V was cut by 7 bases and J by 2 bases, with 24 bases left in between. The length of the CDR3 is 17 residues. From germline, CDR1 is SGHAT and CDR2 FQNNGV. CDR3 DNA: TGTGCCAGCACTAAGATAGTGCCCGGGACGGAGACCTACGAGCAGTACTTC. Translated, it gives CASTKIVPGTETYEQYF.

J is TRBJ2-7 and V is TRBV5-4; the D is unclear. This CDR3 spans 14 amino acids. V was clipped by 0 bases and J by 0 bases, with 7 bases between them. CDR1 and CDR2 from the germline V gene are SGHNT and YYREEE (reference sequence). The CDR3 bases are TGTGCCAGCAGCTTGGGCAGGAGCTCCTACGAGCAGTACTTC. Translating it yields CASSLGRSSYEQYF.

The chain is built from TRBV7-2 and TRBJ1-1; no firm D call. This CDR3 region has 12 residues. CDR1 and CDR2 (germline): SGHTA, FQGNSA. Trimming pared 8 bases from V and 7 bases from J, leaving 14 bases between. CDR3 protein: CASSVGWGEAFF. Here the CDR3 DNA reads TGTGCCAGCTCAGTGGGATGGGGTGAAGCTTTCTTT.